A single sample is the source of the 16 T cell receptor beta chains below, sequenced in a study of shared clonotypes between healthy human individuals. Produced via immunoSEQ multiplex PCR; TCRdb's table is partial and in-frame only. The sample lists 1,500,000 or so clones, roughly 98.5% occurring once. The specimen sequenced was naive CD4+ T cells sorted from blood. As for subset: CD45RA+ positively selected. These receptors originate from a man aged 25 to 40 in good health.

In regard to this clone: This sample also contains other DNA sequences that code for the same CDR3. The CDR3 DNA sequence: TGCAGTGCTAGTCTTGATACGCAGTATTTT. Translation gives CSASLDTQYF. J is TRBJ2-3 and V is TRBV20-1; D is undetermined. Trimming shortened V by 3 bases and J by 6 bases, and 4 bases separated the two germline ends. Germline V gene sequence: CDR1 DFQATT, CDR2 SNEGSKA (reference sequence). The CDR3 runs 10 residues.

The genes are TRBV11-2 and TRBJ2-7, with 14 bases identical to TRBD2. Germline V gene sequence: CDR1 SGHAT, CDR2 FQNNGV. The ends lost 5 bases at V and 0 bases at J; junction bases unmatched: 12. This CDR3 is built from 19 residues. CDR3 residues: CASSPTGTSGSATSYEQYF. The CDR3 DNA sequence: TGTGCCAGCAGCCCTACCGGGACTAGCGGGAGTGCTACCTCCTACGAGCAGTACTTC. Together with reference TRBV11-2 and TRBJ2-7, the CDR3 gives the full variable domain: EAGVAQSPRYKIIEKRQSVAFWCNPISGHATLYWYQQILGQGPKLLIQFQNNGVVDDSQLPKDRFSAERLKGVDSTLKIQPAKLEDSAVYLCASSPTGTSGSATSYEQYFGPGTRLTVT.

This chain links TRBV10-3 with TRBJ2-3; D unresolved. The CDR3 totals 14 residues. CDR1 and CDR2 from the germline V gene are ENHRY and SYGVKD. V lost 0 bases and J 0 bases, leaving 4 bases between the germline ends. As DNA, the CDR3 is TGTGCCATCAGTGAGTCTTTAAGCACAGATACGCAGTATTTT. Translation: CAISESLSTDTQYF.

The chain carries TRBV6-4 and TRBJ2-3, with no clear D. This CDR3 has 14 residues. Germline V gene lookup returns CDR1 MRHNA and CDR2 SNTAGT. V was cut by 3 bases and J by 4 bases, with 11 bases left in between. CDR3 in DNA: TGTGCCAGCAGTGAAGAAGAGTTGTCAGATACGCAGTATTTT. Amino acid sequence: CASSEEELSDTQYF.

This chain links TRBV5-8 with TRBJ2-5, with 14 bases that match TRBD2. The V gene's germline CDR1 is SGHTS and CDR2 YDEGEE. V was pared by 4 bases and J by 5 bases, with 7 bases of the junction left unmatched. This CDR3 region has 16 residues. The CDR3 loop is CASSRGTSGSDETQYF. The CDR3 nucleotides are TGTGCCAGCAGCCGCGGGACTAGCGGGAGTGATGAGACCCAGTACTTC.

CDR3: CASSLTRGKGLNEQFF. The CDR3 bases are TGCGCCAGCAGCTTAACCCGGGGGAAGGGGCTCAATGAGCAGTTCTTC. This rearrangement joins TRBV5-1 to TRBJ2-1; possible D gene TRBD2, 6 bases. Germline V gene lookup returns CDR1 SGHRS and CDR2 YFSETQ. V was trimmed by 2 bases and J by 6 bases, leaving 18 bases between them. The CDR3 is made up of 16 amino acids.

The chain recombines TRBV9 with TRBJ2-1; D may be TRBD1 (6 bases). In germline, CDR1 is SGDLS, CDR2 YYNGEE. The CDR3 loop spans 16 amino acids. Deletions cut 0 bases from V and 7 bases from J, with 17 bases between. CDR3 nucleotides: TGTGCCAGCAGCGTAGGTGGGGACAATCTACAAAATGAGCAGTTCTTC. Translation gives CASSVGGDNLQNEQFF.

This chain links TRBV7-2 with TRBJ2-7; 8 bases align to TRBD2. The CDR3 consists of 15 residues. V was clipped by 1 base and J by 2 bases; unmatched bases: 4. CDR1 is SGHTA, CDR2 FQGNSA, per germline. CDR3 protein: CASSLEGLGAYEQYF. Here the CDR3 DNA reads TGTGCCAGCAGCTTAGAGGGACTAGGCGCCTACGAGCAGTACTTC.

CDR3: CASSLAVLSSATQETQYF. The CDR3 bases are TGCGCCAGCAGCTTGGCCGTATTAAGTAGCGCTACCCAAGAGACCCAGTACTTC. The chain joins TRBV5-1 to TRBJ2-5; D may be TRBD2 (5 bases). Trimming removed 0 bases from V and 1 base from J, with 19 bases in between. This CDR3 is 18 amino acids long. CDR1 SGHRS and CDR2 YFSETQ come from the germline V gene.

The rearrangement uses TRBV2 and TRBJ2-1; 16 nucleotides align to TRBD2. The trim removed 6 bases at V and 0 bases at J, leaving 5 bases unmatched. Germline CDR1 SNHLY, CDR2 FYNNEI. This CDR3 has 18 amino acids. DNA of the CDR3: TGTGCCAGCAGAAACGGGACTAGCGGGAGGGTCTCCTACAATGAGCAGTTCTTC. This translates into CASRNGTSGRVSYNEQFF.

The chain links TRBV11-2 to TRBJ2-3; tentatively, D is TRBD1 (6 bases). CDR3 length equals 14 residues. The germline V gene encodes CDR1 SGHAT and CDR2 FQNNGV. V was shortened by 4 bases and J by 4 bases, with 12 bases between the two germline ends. The DNA for the CDR3 is TGTGCCAGCAGCTACAGGGTTGTCCCAGATACGCAGTATTTT. It is translated as CASSYRVVPDTQYF.

The chain employs TRBV7-6 and TRBJ2-7; no firm D call. V was clipped by 5 bases and J by 2 bases, with 10 bases between them. This CDR3 is built from 13 residues. The germline V gene has CDR1 SGHVS and CDR2 FNYEAQ. The CDR3 DNA reads as TGTGCCAGCAGCCGAAGCCAAGCCTACGAGCAGTACTTC. It codes for CASSRSQAYEQYF.

The chain is built from TRBV27 and TRBJ2-7; D is uncertain. There are 13 residues in the CDR3. V lost 6 bases to trimming and J lost 0 bases, with 9 bases between them. Germline V CDR1 and CDR2: MNHEY, SMNVEV (reference sequence). The CDR3 DNA reads TGTGCCAGCAGACCTGACCACTCCTACGAGCAGTACTTC. It yields the protein CASRPDHSYEQYF.

The V and J genes are TRBV5-1 and TRBJ2-7; a possible D gene is TRBD1 (5 bases). Trimming left V 0 bases short and J 3 bases short, with 10 bases between. This CDR3 has 14 residues. Germline CDR1 reads SGHRS; CDR2 reads YFSETQ. This chain's CDR3 is CASSLVQGSYEQYF. The CDR3 DNA reads as TGCGCCAGCAGCTTGGTTCAGGGAAGCTACGAGCAGTACTTC.

The V and J genes are TRBV7-3 and TRBJ2-3, with 12 bases fitting TRBD2. After removal of 2 bases from V and 10 bases from J, the junction contained 7 bases not matched to a gene. The CDR3 contains 15 residues. Germline CDR1 reads SGHTA; CDR2 reads FQGTGA. CDR3 sequence reads: CASSLSATSGSSQYF. CDR3 sequence (DNA): TGTGCCAGCAGCTTATCCGCGACTAGCGGGAGTTCGCAGTATTTT.

The J gene is TRBJ2-7, the V gene TRBV13; D is possibly TRBD1 (5 bases). This CDR3 is 14 amino acids long. V was pared by 4 bases and J by 8 bases, with 18 bases between. The germline gives CDR1 PRHDT, CDR2 FYEKMQ (reference sequence). CDR3 in amino acids: CASSSRELTWQQYF. The CDR3 DNA reads as TGTGCCAGCAGCTCCAGGGAATTAACGTGGCAGCAGTACTTC.